This TCR beta chain was recovered during a study of identical twins. The authors used template switching to add a universal primer site and gave cDNA unique molecular identifiers. TCRdb fed the 5' RACE reads into MiXCR, producing one record per CDR3 protein. The sample yields roughly 1.6 million distinct CDR3 sequences, about 32% seen once. The length of the CDR3 is 14 residues. Germline CDR1 is MNHNS and CDR2 is SASEGT. The germline V and J ends were trimmed by 7 bases and 3 bases, with 13 bases remaining between them. Overall study results and limits: Memory repertoires showed no such pattern, whereas abundant cord blood beta clonotypes carried fewer insertions. When twins shared out-of-frame alpha sequences, those sequences had excess low generation probability. Out-of-frame TCR alpha sharing observed in monozygotic twins exceeded model estimates.

This clonotype came up once. Its antigen remains unidentified. The chain couples TRBV6-1 to TRBJ2-1; the D is unclear. This receptor was identified in a newborn girl in good health. Sequencing was performed on cord blood. The CDR3 DNA follows: TGTGCCAGCACCCAAGGACGGAACTACAATGAGCAGTTCTTC. It codes for CASTQGRNYNEQFF.